The rows below give T cell receptor beta chains drawn from one sample of a study of cytomegalovirus exposure and HLA in healthy donors. Sequencing used immunoSEQ multiplex PCR; TCRdb keeps in-frame clones, though not all of them. The sample lists approximately 110,000 clones, less than 80% occurring once. The specimen sequenced was PBMCs. These receptors came from a woman aged 45 to 65 in good health and CMV-seropositive. Both conserved end residues are part of each CDR3. A D gene is named only where the DNA matches it firmly. Rows give clone size only sometimes, using once, few, many, or a class for an expanded clone.

J: TRBJ2-1
length: 14
size: NA
V: TRBV9
D: TRBD2
CDR3: CASSVGLADNEQFF
DNA: TGTGCCAGCAGCGTAGGACTAGCGGACAATGAGCAGTTCTTC

J: TRBJ2-7
length: 16
size: few
V: TRBV2
D: NA
CDR3: CASISRGDSFSYEQYF
DNA: TGTGCCAGCATCTCCAGGGGGGACAGTTTCTCCTACGAGCAGTACTTC

J: TRBJ2-3
length: 17
size: once
V: TRBV7-3
D: TRBD2
CDR3: CASRGGASGRPGDTQYF
DNA: TGTGCCAGCAGGGGAGGGGCTAGCGGGAGGCCAGGGGATACGCAGTATTTT

J: TRBJ2-1
length: 17
size: NA
V: TRBV4-3
D: TRBD2
CDR3: CASSQGLAGGLYNEQFF
DNA: TGCGCCAGCAGCCAGGGTTTAGCGGGGGGGCTGTACAATGAGCAGTTCTTC

J: TRBJ2-5
length: 14
size: NA
V: TRBV9
D: NA
CDR3: CASSVGVGEETQYF
DNA: TGTGCCAGCAGCGTAGGGGTAGGGGAAGAGACCCAGTACTTC

J: TRBJ2-1
length: 16
size: NA
V: TRBV7-2
D: TRBD2
CDR3: CASSSLAGGSYNEQFF
DNA: TGTGCCAGCAGCTCCCTAGCGGGGGGTTCCTACAATGAGCAGTTCTTC

J: TRBJ2-2
length: 17
size: NA
V: TRBV19
D: TRBD2
CDR3: CASSMLSSGGAVGELFF
DNA: TGTGCCAGTAGTATGCTCTCTAGCGGGGGGGCCGTCGGGGAGCTGTTTTTT

J: TRBJ2-3
length: 13
size: NA
V: TRBV5-4
D: NA
CDR3: CASSPGAENTQYF
DNA: TGTGCCAGCAGCCCTGGAGCAGAGAATACGCAGTATTTT

J: TRBJ1-2
length: 12
size: NA
V: TRBV29-1
D: NA
CDR3: CSVRTANYGYTF
DNA: TGCAGCGTTAGGACAGCAAACTATGGCTACACCTTC

J: TRBJ2-3
length: 16
size: NA
V: TRBV7-8
D: TRBD2
CDR3: CATGLAEPGRGDTQYF
DNA: TGTGCCACCGGACTAGCGGAGCCGGGGCGGGGAGATACGCAGTATTTT

J: TRBJ2-2
length: 15
size: NA
V: TRBV11-2
D: NA
CDR3: CASSLELGWAGELFF
DNA: TGTGCCAGCAGCCTAGAGCTCGGGTGGGCCGGGGAGCTGTTTTTT

J: TRBJ1-5
length: 11
size: NA
V: TRBV6-1
D: NA
CDR3: CASSEASVQHF
DNA: TGTGCCAGCAGTGAAGCGTCTGTACAGCATTTT

J: TRBJ2-6
length: 14
size: NA
V: TRBV6-5
D: NA
CDR3: CASSEAGGANVLTF
DNA: TGTGCCAGCAGCGAGGCGGGCGGGGCCAACGTCCTGACTTTC

J: TRBJ2-5
length: 17
size: once
V: TRBV5-5
D: TRBD2
CDR3: CASSLELAGGISETQYF
DNA: TGTGCCAGCAGCTTGGAACTAGCGGGAGGGATTAGTGAGACCCAGTACTTC

J: TRBJ2-5
length: 14
size: NA
V: TRBV5-6
D: NA
CDR3: CASSRGQRQETQYF
DNA: TGTGCCAGCAGCCGAGGACAGAGACAAGAGACCCAGTACTTC

J: TRBJ2-5
length: 16
size: once
V: TRBV6-1
D: TRBD1
CDR3: CASSEASDRGRETQYF
DNA: TGTGCCAGCAGTGAAGCATCGGACAGGGGGAGAGAGACCCAGTACTTC

J: TRBJ2-7
length: 14
size: NA
V: TRBV5-4
D: TRBD1
CDR3: CASRSGTGSYEQYF
DNA: TGTGCCAGCAGATCCGGGACAGGGTCCTACGAGCAGTACTTC

J: TRBJ2-3
length: 12
size: NA
V: TRBV25-1
D: NA
CDR3: CASTGTRTTQYF
DNA: TGTGCCAGCACAGGGACAAGGACCACGCAGTATTTT

J: TRBJ2-1
length: 15
size: NA
V: TRBV19
D: TRBD2
CDR3: CASSIGLAGGYEQFF
DNA: TGTGCCAGTAGTATAGGACTAGCGGGGGGTTATGAGCAGTTCTTC

J: TRBJ2-4
length: 16
size: few
V: TRBV5-4
D: TRBD1
CDR3: CASSTRTGGVKNIQYF
DNA: TGTGCCAGCAGCACTCGGACAGGGGGGGTCAAAAACATTCAGTACTTC

J: TRBJ2-3
length: 12
size: once
V: TRBV10-3
D: TRBD2
CDR3: CAVSSGADTQYF
DNA: TGTGCCGTCAGTAGCGGGGCAGATACGCAGTATTTT

J: TRBJ2-7
length: 15
size: NA
V: TRBV4-1
D: TRBD1
CDR3: CASSHLDRASYEQYF
DNA: TGCGCCAGCAGCCACTTAGACAGGGCCTCCTACGAGCAGTACTTC